Listed below are T cell receptor beta chains from one sample, sequenced in a study of CD8 T cells in ankylosing spondylitis. In TCRdb, the 5' RACE reads were re-called with MiXCR into one record per CDR3 protein. The data contain about 360,000 distinct CDR3 sequences, 20% to 25% of them singletons. The sample was blood, either unsorted or a sorted T cell fraction (not recorded which). These receptors were collected from a male donor with ankylosing spondylitis or in good health (not recorded which). Both conserved end residues are part of each CDR3. D genes are given only for firm matches. Clone size is given for some rows only: seen once, a few or many times, or a class if the clone is expanded.

V	size	J	D	DNA	CDR3
TRBV27	few	TRBJ1-1	.	TGTGCCAGCAGTTTCGGTCAGAACACTGAAGCTTTCTTT	CASSFGQNTEAFF
TRBV6-1	few	TRBJ2-7	.	TGTGCCAGCCAACGGGGTAGTTTCTCCTACGAGCAGTACTTC	CASQRGSFSYEQYF
TRBV9	many	TRBJ2-1	.	TGTGCCAGCAGCGTAGCGGCGGGGGCGTACAATGAGCAGTTCTTC	CASSVAAGAYNEQFF
TRBV4-1	few	TRBJ2-5	.	TGCGCCAGCAGCCAGATAACGTCCCAGGACCAGTACTTC	CASSQITSQDQYF
TRBV20-1	few	TRBJ1-2	.	TGCAGTGCTAGAGACCCCGGGGAGAGTAACTATGGCTACACCTTC	CSARDPGESNYGYTF
TRBV12-3/TRBV12-4	.	TRBJ2-7	TRBD2	TGTGCCAGCAGTTCCACGGGGAGGGAGGGGTTCGAGCAGTACTTC	CASSSTGREGFEQYF
TRBV4-2	few	TRBJ2-1	TRBD2	TGTGCCAGCAGCCAAGCGGGCGGGGGTTACAATGAGCAGTTCTTC	CASSQAGGGYNEQFF
TRBV29-1	few	TRBJ2-5	.	TGCAGCGTTGGAAGGAGGCGATTCTACCAAGAGACCCAGTACTTC	CSVGRRRFYQETQYF
TRBV4-1	.	TRBJ2-7	.	TGCGCCAGCAGCCAGGACTTTGGTAGCGACGAGCAGTACTTC	CASSQDFGSDEQYF
TRBV29-1	few	TRBJ2-7	.	TGCAGCGCAGGTGACGAGCCGTACGAGCAGTACTTC	CSAGDEPYEQYF
TRBV20-1	.	TRBJ2-4	.	TGCAGTGCAAGACAGCTAGCCAAAAACATTCAGTACTTC	CSARQLAKNIQYF
TRBV7-2	.	TRBJ1-5	.	TGTGCCAGCAGCCTCCAGAACGGTGGACAGCCCCAGCATTTT	CASSLQNGGQPQHF
TRBV9	.	TRBJ2-7	.	TGTGCCAGCAGCGTAGCGGGGGCCTACGAGCAGTACTTC	CASSVAGAYEQYF